The 4 T cell receptor beta chains given below trace back to one sample, sequenced in a study of T cells in Graves' hyperthyroidism and ophthalmopathy. Researchers took RNA transcripts and amplified the TCR beta CDR3 regions from them. First-round RT-PCR of the TCR CDR3 relied on the HTBI primer set. TCRdb independently ran MiXCR on the multiplex PCR reads; one entry per CDR3 protein. The data hold approximately 720,000 distinct CDR3 sequences, with about 17% observed a single time. The sequencing input was blood. The receptors were gathered from a woman in her forties or fifties with Graves' hyperthyroidism that later progressed to Graves' ophthalmopathy.

The CDR3 nucleotides read TGCGCCAGCAGCTTGTACAGAGAAAATGAAAAACTGTTTTTT. It translates to CASSLYRENEKLFF. The chain is built from TRBV5-1 and TRBJ1-4; D not resolved. This CDR3 is 14 amino acids long. Germline CDR1 reads SGHRS; CDR2 reads YFSETQ. With 1 base removed from V and 5 bases from J, the gap between germline ends came to 9 bases. The full variable domain, rest sourced from reference TRBV5-1 and TRBJ1-4, is KAGVTQTPRYLIKTRGQQVTLSCSPISGHRSVSWYQQTPGQGLQFLFEYFSETQRNKGNFPGRFSGRQFSNSRSEMNVSTLELGDSALYLCASSLYRENEKLFFGSGTQLSVL.

This clonotype was seen at least ten times. The genes are TRBV6-6 and TRBJ1-2; a possible D gene is TRBD1 (6 bases). This CDR3 comprises 14 residues. The V end was cut by 2 bases, the J end by 1 base, with 8 bases between. The germline V gene encodes CDR1 MNHNY and CDR2 SVGAGI (reference sequence). In DNA form, the CDR3 reads TGTGCCAGCAGTTACCTGACAGGTAACTATGGCTACACCTTC. Residues: CASSYLTGNYGYTF.

This clonotype has at least ten counts. The chain employs TRBV20-1 and TRBJ2-1; D is possibly TRBD1 (5 bases). Trimming removed 7 bases at V and 2 bases at J, with 9 bases between. The CDR3 runs to 12 residues. The germline CDR1 and CDR2 sequences are DFQATT and SNEGSKA (reference sequence). CDR3 residues: CSVGQAYNEQFF. The CDR3 DNA is TGCAGTGTTGGACAAGCCTACAATGAGCAGTTCTTC.

This clonotype was seen at least ten times. This chain joins TRBV2 and TRBJ1-6, with D unresolved. The CDR3 is 14 residues long. V lost 6 bases to trimming and J lost 3 bases, with 9 bases between them. CDR1 and CDR2 (germline): SNHLY, FYNNEI. The CDR3 nucleotides read TGTGCCAGCAGCCAGAGTTACTATAATTCACCCCTCCACTTT. Amino acids: CASSQSYYNSPLHF.